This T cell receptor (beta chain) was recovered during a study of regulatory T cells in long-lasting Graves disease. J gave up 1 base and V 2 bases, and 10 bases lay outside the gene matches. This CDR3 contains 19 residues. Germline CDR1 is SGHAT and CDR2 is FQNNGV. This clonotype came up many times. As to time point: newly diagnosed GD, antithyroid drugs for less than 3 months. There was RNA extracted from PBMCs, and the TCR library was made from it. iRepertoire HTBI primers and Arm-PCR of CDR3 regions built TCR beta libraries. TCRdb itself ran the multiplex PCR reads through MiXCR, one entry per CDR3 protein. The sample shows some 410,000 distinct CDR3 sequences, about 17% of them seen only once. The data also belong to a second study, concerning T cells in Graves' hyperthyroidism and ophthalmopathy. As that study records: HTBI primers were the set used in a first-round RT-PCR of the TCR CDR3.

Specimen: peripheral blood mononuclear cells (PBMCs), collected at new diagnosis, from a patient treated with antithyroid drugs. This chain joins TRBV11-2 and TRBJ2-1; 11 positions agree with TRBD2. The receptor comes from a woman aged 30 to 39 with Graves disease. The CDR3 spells CASSLLRTSGLLSYNEQFF. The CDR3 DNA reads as TGTGCCAGCAGCTTACTCAGGACTAGCGGGCTCCTTTCCTACAATGAGCAGTTCTTC.